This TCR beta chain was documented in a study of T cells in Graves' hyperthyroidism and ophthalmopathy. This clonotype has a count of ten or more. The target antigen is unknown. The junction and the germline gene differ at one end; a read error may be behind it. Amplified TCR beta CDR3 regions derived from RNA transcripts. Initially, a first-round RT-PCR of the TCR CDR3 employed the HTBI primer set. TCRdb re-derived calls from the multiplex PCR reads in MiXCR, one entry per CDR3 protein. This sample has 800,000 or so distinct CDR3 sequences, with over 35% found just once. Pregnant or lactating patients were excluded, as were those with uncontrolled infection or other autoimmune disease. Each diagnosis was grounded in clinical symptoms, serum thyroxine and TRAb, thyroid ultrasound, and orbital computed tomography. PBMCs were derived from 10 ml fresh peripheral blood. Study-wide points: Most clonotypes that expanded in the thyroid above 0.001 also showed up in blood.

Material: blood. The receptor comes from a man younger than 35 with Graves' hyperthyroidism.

As DNA, the CDR3 is TGCAGTGCTGGGGACAGGGGTCCTGTAAGGGTTTTT. This translates into CSAGDRGPVRVF. This chain joins TRBV20-1 and TRBJ1-4; 10 bases fit TRBD1. Germline V gene lookup returns CDR1 DFQATT and CDR2 SNEGSKA (reference sequence). The CDR3 is 12 amino acids.